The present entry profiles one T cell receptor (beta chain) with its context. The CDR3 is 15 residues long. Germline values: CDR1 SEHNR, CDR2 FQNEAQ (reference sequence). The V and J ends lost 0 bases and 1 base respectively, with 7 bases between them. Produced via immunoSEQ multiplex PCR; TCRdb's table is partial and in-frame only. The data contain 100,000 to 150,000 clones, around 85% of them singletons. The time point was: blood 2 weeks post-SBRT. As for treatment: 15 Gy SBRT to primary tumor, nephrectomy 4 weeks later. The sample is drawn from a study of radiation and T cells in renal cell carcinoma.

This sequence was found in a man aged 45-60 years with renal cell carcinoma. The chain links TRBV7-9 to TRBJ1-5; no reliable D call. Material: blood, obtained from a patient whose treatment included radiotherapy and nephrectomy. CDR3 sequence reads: CASSLADRSNQPQHF. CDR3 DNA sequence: TGTGCCAGCAGCTTAGCGGACCGGAGCAATCAGCCCCAGCATTTT.